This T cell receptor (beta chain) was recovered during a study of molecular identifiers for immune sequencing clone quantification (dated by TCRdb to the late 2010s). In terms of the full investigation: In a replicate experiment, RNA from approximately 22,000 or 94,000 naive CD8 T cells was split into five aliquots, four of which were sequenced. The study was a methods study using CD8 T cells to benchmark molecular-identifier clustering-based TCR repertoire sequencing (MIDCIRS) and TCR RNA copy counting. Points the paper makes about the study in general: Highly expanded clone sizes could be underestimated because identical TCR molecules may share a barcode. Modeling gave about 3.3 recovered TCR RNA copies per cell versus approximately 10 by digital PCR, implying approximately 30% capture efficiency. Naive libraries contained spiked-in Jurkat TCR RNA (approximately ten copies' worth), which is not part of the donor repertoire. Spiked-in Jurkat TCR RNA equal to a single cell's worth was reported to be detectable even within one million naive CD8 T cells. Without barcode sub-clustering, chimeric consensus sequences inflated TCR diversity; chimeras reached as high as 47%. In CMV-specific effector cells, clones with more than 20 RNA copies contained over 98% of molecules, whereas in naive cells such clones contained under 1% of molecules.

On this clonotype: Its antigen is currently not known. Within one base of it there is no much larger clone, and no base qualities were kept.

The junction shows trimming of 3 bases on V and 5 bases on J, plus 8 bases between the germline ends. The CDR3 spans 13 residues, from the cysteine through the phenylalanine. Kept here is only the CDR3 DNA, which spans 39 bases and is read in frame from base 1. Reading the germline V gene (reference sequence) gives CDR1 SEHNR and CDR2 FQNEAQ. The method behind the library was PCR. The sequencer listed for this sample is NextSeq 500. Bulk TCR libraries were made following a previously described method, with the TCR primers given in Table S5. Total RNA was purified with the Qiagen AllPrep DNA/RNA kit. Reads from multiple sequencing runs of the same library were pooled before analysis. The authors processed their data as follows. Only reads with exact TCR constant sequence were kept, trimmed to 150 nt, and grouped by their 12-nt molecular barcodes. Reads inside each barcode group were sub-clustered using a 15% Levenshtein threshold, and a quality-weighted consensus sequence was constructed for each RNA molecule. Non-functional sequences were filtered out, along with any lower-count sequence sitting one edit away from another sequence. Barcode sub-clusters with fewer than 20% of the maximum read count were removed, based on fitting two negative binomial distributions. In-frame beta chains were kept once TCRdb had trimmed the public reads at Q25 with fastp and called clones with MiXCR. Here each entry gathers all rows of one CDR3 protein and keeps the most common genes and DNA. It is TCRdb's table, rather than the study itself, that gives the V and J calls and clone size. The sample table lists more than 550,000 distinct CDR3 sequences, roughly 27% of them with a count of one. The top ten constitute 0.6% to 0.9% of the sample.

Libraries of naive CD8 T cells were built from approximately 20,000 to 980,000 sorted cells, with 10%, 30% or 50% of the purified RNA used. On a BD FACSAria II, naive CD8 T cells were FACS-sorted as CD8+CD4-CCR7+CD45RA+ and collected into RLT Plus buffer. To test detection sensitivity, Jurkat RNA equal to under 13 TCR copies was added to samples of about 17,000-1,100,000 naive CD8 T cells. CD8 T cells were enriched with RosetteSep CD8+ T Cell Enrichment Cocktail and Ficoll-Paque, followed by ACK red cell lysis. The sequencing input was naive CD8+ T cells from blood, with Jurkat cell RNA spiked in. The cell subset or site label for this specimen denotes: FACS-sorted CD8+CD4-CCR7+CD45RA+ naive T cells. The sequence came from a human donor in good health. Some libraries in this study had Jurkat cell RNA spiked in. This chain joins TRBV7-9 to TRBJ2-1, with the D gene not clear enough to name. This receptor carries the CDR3 CASSLAANNEQFF. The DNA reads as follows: TGTGCCAGCAGCTTGGCTGCCAACAATGAGCAGTTCTTC.